These T cell receptor beta chains were read from a single sample in a study of blood T cell repertoires in COVID-19. The table came from immunoSEQ multiplex PCR; TCRdb's copy has only in-frame clones and leaves some out. This sample carries about 180,000 clones, 84% of them seen once, and the ten largest clones take approximately 7%. Sequencing used peripheral blood. These receptors were obtained from a human donor in a cohort sampled during active COVID-19. CDR3s include the opening cysteine and the closing phenylalanine or tryptophan. A D gene is named only where the DNA matches it firmly. Clone size, where shown, is once, few, many, or a class for clones that have expanded.

J | length | V | size | D | CDR3 | DNA
TRBJ1-2 | 14 | TRBV18 | - | TRBD1 | CASSRQGEDYGYTF | TGTGCCAGCTCACGACAGGGGGAGGATTATGGCTACACCTTC
TRBJ2-7 | 14 | TRBV5-5 | - | - | CASSSSGRGYEQYF | TGTGCCAGCAGCTCCTCGGGCAGGGGCTACGAGCAGTACTTC
TRBJ1-5 | 13 | TRBV12-3/TRBV12-4 | - | TRBD1 | CASRQGWTGPQHF | TGTGCCAGCAGACAGGGGTGGACGGGGCCCCAGCATTTT
TRBJ2-7 | 14 | TRBV6-2/TRBV6-3 | - | - | CASSYGAQPYEQYF | TGTGCCAGCAGTTACGGGGCTCAACCCTACGAGCAGTACTTC
TRBJ1-3 | 13 | TRBV6-5 | - | - | CATTGRTGNTIYF | TGTGCCACCACAGGTCGCACTGGAAACACCATATATTTT
TRBJ2-1 | 12 | TRBV30 | few | TRBD1 | CAWVTGNNEQFF | TGTGCCTGGGTGACAGGGAACAATGAGCAGTTCTTC
TRBJ2-7 | 15 | TRBV9 | - | TRBD2 | CARSVGGGPSYEQYF | TGTGCCCGCAGCGTCGGGGGGGGGCCATCCTACGAGCAGTACTTC
TRBJ1-2 | 16 | TRBV7-2 | few | TRBD1 | CASSLGTGRQGYGYTF | TGTGCCAGCAGCTTAGGGACAGGGAGGCAAGGCTATGGCTACACCTTC
TRBJ2-1 | 13 | TRBV6-6 | once | - | CASIFPGNNEQFF | TGTGCCAGCATATTTCCCGGGAACAATGAGCAGTTCTTC
TRBJ2-1 | 15 | TRBV24-1 | - | - | CATSDPKGESNEQFF | TGTGCCACCAGTGACCCTAAGGGGGAATCTAATGAGCAGTTCTTC
TRBJ1-3 | 15 | TRBV3-1/TRBV3-2 | - | - | CASTDGRVSGNTIYF | TGTGCCAGCACTGACGGGAGGGTCAGTGGAAACACCATATATTTT
TRBJ1-2 | 14 | TRBV6-9 | - | - | CASSYSSRGRGYTF | TGTGCCAGCAGTTATTCGAGCAGGGGCAGGGGCTACACCTTC
TRBJ2-7 | 15 | TRBV5-6 | - | TRBD1 | CASSLSGQGIGEQYF | TGTGCCAGCAGCTTGTCCGGACAGGGAATTGGCGAGCAGTACTTC
TRBJ2-6 | 17 | TRBV9 | - | - | CASSVDRARAGANVLTF | TGTGCCAGCAGCGTAGACAGGGCTAGGGCTGGGGCCAACGTCCTGACTTTC
TRBJ1-1 | 13 | TRBV11-2 | - | TRBD1 | CASTTGANTEAFF | TGTGCCAGCACGACAGGGGCGAACACTGAAGCTTTCTTT
TRBJ2-7 | 15 | TRBV7-3 | - | - | CASSSDRQASYEQYF | TGTGCCAGCAGCTCAGATCGACAGGCCTCCTACGAGCAGTACTTC
TRBJ2-7 | 13 | TRBV7-2 | few | - | CASSWGVAYEQYF | TGTGCCAGCAGCTGGGGGGTAGCCTACGAGCAGTACTTC
TRBJ1-1 | 14 | TRBV5-1 | - | - | CASSPGHKNTEAFF | TGCGCCAGCAGCCCCGGACACAAGAACACTGAAGCTTTCTTT
TRBJ2-7 | 15 | TRBV5-1 | - | TRBD1 | CASNPSGQGAHEQYF | TGCGCCAGCAACCCATCCGGTCAGGGGGCTCACGAGCAGTACTTC
TRBJ1-1 | 14 | TRBV19 | - | - | CASSIPQINTEAFF | TGTGCCAGTAGTATACCACAAATTAACACTGAAGCTTTCTTT
TRBJ1-2 | 15 | TRBV6-5 | - | - | CASSYSGALGYGYTF | TGTGCCAGCAGTTACTCTGGGGCCCTGGGCTATGGCTACACCTTC
TRBJ2-5 | 14 | TRBV5-8 | - | - | CASSLFRQQETQYF | TGTGCCAGCAGCTTGTTCCGACAGCAAGAGACCCAGTACTTC
TRBJ2-7 | 14 | TRBV3-1/TRBV3-2 | once | - | CASSQGTGSYEQYF | TGTGCCAGCAGCCAGGGAACAGGGTCTTACGAGCAGTACTTC
TRBJ1-5 | 14 | TRBV2 | - | - | CASSRVTSNQPQHF | TGTGCCAGCAGTCGGGTCACAAGCAATCAGCCCCAGCATTTT
TRBJ1-2 | 12 | TRBV10-2 | - | TRBD1 | CASSDRGHGYTF | TGCGCCAGCAGTGACAGGGGGCACGGCTACACCTTC
TRBJ1-2 | 16 | TRBV3-1/TRBV3-2 | - | - | CASSQETHKDNYGYTF | TGTGCCAGCAGCCAAGAGACACACAAGGATAACTATGGCTACACCTTC
TRBJ2-7 | 15 | TRBV3-1/TRBV3-2 | - | - | CASSQDRASSYEQYF | TGTGCCAGCAGCCAAGACAGGGCATCCTCCTACGAGCAGTACTTC
TRBJ2-1 | 13 | TRBV2 | once | TRBD1 | CATNRGISDEQFF | TGTGCCACCAACAGGGGAATTAGTGATGAGCAGTTCTTC
TRBJ1-6 | 13 | TRBV7-9 | - | - | CASSPTDNSPLHF | TGTGCCAGCAGTCCGACTGATAATTCACCCCTCCACTTT
TRBJ1-5 | 14 | TRBV10-2 | - | TRBD1 | CASWTGGGNQPQHF | TGCGCCAGCTGGACAGGGGGAGGCAATCAGCCCCAGCATTTT
TRBJ1-6 | 14 | TRBV3-1/TRBV3-2 | few | - | CASRKTDSNSPLHF | TGTGCCAGCAGGAAAACGGACAGTAATTCACCCCTCCACTTT
TRBJ2-1 | 16 | TRBV5-6 | - | TRBD1 | CASSLPGQGAHDEQFF | TGTGCCAGCAGCCTGCCGGGACAGGGGGCGCACGATGAGCAGTTCTTC
TRBJ1-1 | 13 | TRBV4-1 | few | - | CASSSVPNTEAFF | TGCGCCAGCAGCTCGGTCCCGAACACTGAAGCTTTCTTT
TRBJ1-6 | 14 | TRBV6-5 | - | - | CASRPGLGNSPLHF | TGTGCCAGCAGACCGGGACTGGGAAATTCACCCCTCCACTTT
TRBJ2-1 | 15 | TRBV5-6 | once | TRBD2 | CASSLGLAGGNEQFF | TGTGCCAGCAGCTTGGGGCTAGCGGGGGGCAATGAGCAGTTCTTC
TRBJ2-7 | 12 | TRBV7-2 | - | - | CASSPPSYEQYF | TGTGCCAGCAGCCCCCCATCCTACGAGCAGTACTTC
TRBJ2-1 | 18 | TRBV5-1 | - | TRBD2 | CASSQTSGGSPYYNEQFF | TGCGCCAGCAGCCAGACTAGCGGGGGGTCCCCTTACTACAATGAGCAGTTCTTC
TRBJ2-3 | 16 | TRBV7-6 | - | TRBD2 | CASSTTSGGAIDTQYF | TGTGCCAGCAGCACCACTAGCGGGGGGGCTATAGATACGCAGTATTTT
TRBJ2-2 | 16 | TRBV7-9 | - | - | CASSLEAASNTGELFF | TGTGCCAGCAGCTTAGAGGCGGCATCGAACACCGGGGAGCTGTTTTTT
TRBJ1-2 | 16 | TRBV9 | - | TRBD1 | CASSGVQGARDYGYTF | TGTGCCAGCAGCGGAGTACAGGGGGCAAGGGACTATGGCTACACCTTC
TRBJ1-5 | 14 | TRBV28 | few | TRBD1 | CASSPGTGGQPQHF | TGTGCCAGCAGTCCTGGGACAGGGGGACAGCCCCAGCATTTT
TRBJ1-2 | 15 | TRBV19 | - | TRBD1 | CASSMTGGWDYGYTF | TGTGCCAGTAGTATGACAGGGGGTTGGGACTATGGCTACACCTTC
TRBJ1-5 | 14 | TRBV5-1 | - | TRBD1 | CASRPGQGSQPQHF | TGCGCCAGCAGGCCGGGACAGGGGTCTCAGCCCCAGCATTTT
TRBJ2-7 | 15 | TRBV29-1 | - | - | CSVEEPSGDSYEQYF | TGCAGCGTTGAAGAGCCCTCAGGGGATTCCTACGAGCAGTACTTC
TRBJ1-4 | 16 | TRBV6-2/TRBV6-3 | - | - | CASSYGGGWSHEKLFF | TGTGCCAGCAGTTACGGCGGGGGTTGGTCCCATGAAAAACTGTTTTTT
TRBJ1-1 | 13 | TRBV12-3/TRBV12-4 | - | - | CASSLRINTEAFF | TGTGCCAGCAGTTTGCGGATAAACACTGAAGCTTTCTTT